These T cell receptor beta chains were read from a single sample in a study of T cells in Graves' hyperthyroidism and ophthalmopathy. TCRdb fed the multiplex PCR reads into MiXCR, producing one record per CDR3 protein. The sample includes around 600,000 distinct CDR3 sequences, roughly 15% of them seen just once. Sequencing was done on a sample of blood. The receptors stem from a woman aged 50 to 60 with Graves' ophthalmopathy. CDR3s include the opening cysteine and the closing phenylalanine or tryptophan. A D gene is named only where the DNA matches it firmly. Clone size is not always given. Where it is, it says once, few, many or a class for expanded clones.

CDR3: CASSLDHGVEAFF
DNA: TGTGCCAGCAGCTTAGATCACGGCGTCGAAGCTTTCTTT
V: TRBV11-2
J: TRBJ1-1
D: .
size: many

CDR3: CASSTGDRGSTDTQYF
DNA: TGCGCCAGCAGTACAGGGGACAGGGGAAGCACAGATACGCAGTATTTT
V: TRBV5-1
J: TRBJ2-3
D: TRBD1
size: many

CDR3: CASSGPGLASYEQFF
DNA: TGTGCCAGCAGTGGCCCGGGACTAGCAAGCTATGAGCAGTTCTTC
V: TRBV6-1
J: TRBJ2-1
D: TRBD2
size: many

CDR3: CASSYRGSQETQYF
DNA: TGTGCCAGCAGCTACAGGGGGTCTCAAGAGACCCAGTACTTC
V: TRBV6-2/TRBV6-3
J: TRBJ2-5
D: TRBD1
size: .

CDR3: CSARTPSGSSYNEQFF
DNA: TGCAGTGCTAGGACCCCAAGCGGTAGCTCCTACAATGAGCAGTTCTTC
V: TRBV20-1
J: TRBJ2-1
D: .
size: once

CDR3: CASSPKFVENTEAFF
DNA: TGTGCCAGCAGCCCCAAATTCGTTGAGAACACTGAAGCTTTCTTT
V: TRBV5-5
J: TRBJ1-1
D: .
size: .

CDR3: CASSVDPARGEQFF
DNA: TGTGCCAGCAGCGTAGATCCCGCCCGAGGGGAGCAGTTCTTC
V: TRBV7-9
J: TRBJ2-1
D: .
size: .

CDR3: CAISPDRGGYGYTF
DNA: TGTGCCATCTCCCCGGACAGGGGTGGCTATGGCTACACCTTC
V: TRBV6-1
J: TRBJ1-2
D: TRBD1
size: .

CDR3: CASSQGRVNEQFF
DNA: TGTGCCAGCAGCCAAGGCCGGGTCAATGAGCAGTTCTTC
V: TRBV3-2
J: TRBJ2-1
D: .
size: many

CDR3: CASSEDAPNQPQHF
DNA: TGTGCCAGCAGCGAGGACGCCCCAAATCAGCCCCAGCATTTT
V: TRBV7-9
J: TRBJ1-5
D: .
size: .

CDR3: CSVGILAGLSPGTQYF
DNA: TGCAGCGTTGGGATACTAGCGGGGTTAAGCCCAGGTACGCAGTATTTT
V: TRBV29-1
J: TRBJ2-3
D: TRBD2
size: .

CDR3: CASRMTWRDGETQYF
DNA: TGTGCCAGCAGGATGACTTGGCGGGATGGAGAGACCCAGTACTTC
V: TRBV2
J: TRBJ2-5
D: .
size: many

CDR3: CASSPVLAKNIQYF
DNA: TGTGCCAGCAGTCCCGTTCTAGCCAAAAACATTCAGTACTTC
V: TRBV5-8
J: TRBJ2-4
D: .
size: .